The 18 T cell receptor beta chains presented below share a single source sample, sequenced in a study of cytomegalovirus exposure and HLA in healthy donors. A multiplex PCR was run with 60 Vbeta primers and 13 Jbeta primers. The data were produced by immunoSEQ multiplex PCR, yet TCRdb's version contains in-frame clones alone and is incomplete. Here the sample spans around 21,000 clones, around 77% being singletons. Sequencing was carried out using PBMCs. All receptors derive from a man aged 55 to 70 in good health and CMV-seronegative.

The rearrangement joins TRBV9 to TRBJ2-3; 10 positions agree with TRBD1. Trimming took 4 bases from V and 3 from J; bases not matched to a gene: 8. The V gene's germline CDR1 is SGDLS and CDR2 YYNGEE. CDR3 size: 16 residues. CDR3 residues: CASSPRQGAGTDTQYF. For the CDR3, the DNA is TGTGCCAGCAGCCCACGACAGGGGGCAGGGACAGATACGCAGTATTTT.

This sequence joins TRBV15 and TRBJ2-1; TRBD2 matches 14 bases. The germline V gene encodes CDR1 LNHNV and CDR2 YYDKDF (reference sequence). This CDR3 region has 19 residues. V shed 5 bases, J shed 8 bases, and the junction held 17 bases outside the gene matches. The CDR3 DNA is TGTGCCACCAGCGGGCCGGGACTAGCGGGAGTGTTAGGGCGCGATGAGCAGTTCTTC. Translation gives CATSGPGLAGVLGRDEQFF.

This chain uses TRBV5-1 with TRBJ1-5; D gene unclear. V lost 4 bases and J 2 bases, leaving 10 bases between the germline ends. The germline V gene has CDR1 SGHRS and CDR2 YFSETQ. The length of the CDR3 is 14 residues. DNA of the CDR3: TGCGCCAGCAGCCTTCGCGGGGGCAATCAGCCCCAGCATTTT. It encodes CASSLRGGNQPQHF.

This clone has just a few counts. The chain couples TRBV4-1 to TRBJ2-1, with D tentatively TRBD2 (6 bases). The V end was cut by 3 bases, the J end by 11 bases, with 29 bases between. The CDR3 is 18 amino acids. Per the germline V gene, CDR1 is MGHRA and CDR2 is YSYEKL. The CDR3 is CASSHGKGGLPAMGKQFF. CDR3 bases: TGCGCCAGCAGCCATGGAAAGGGAGGACTGCCAGCGATGGGTAAGCAGTTCTTC.

This rearrangement joins TRBV28 to TRBJ1-6, with D perhaps TRBD1 (6 bases). Germline loops: CDR1 MDHEN, CDR2 SYDVKM. V was shortened by 6 bases and J by 2 bases, with 11 bases between the two germline ends. The CDR3 consists of 15 residues. In DNA, the CDR3 is TGTGCCAGCAGGGAGCGGGACACCTATAATTCACCCCTCCACTTT. Its translation: CASRERDTYNSPLHF.

This sequence joins TRBV29-1 and TRBJ1-1; 8 bases line up with TRBD1. The ends lost 4 bases at V and 5 bases at J; junction bases unmatched: 6. Germline CDR1 is SQVTM and CDR2 is ANQGSEA. CDR3 length: 13 residues. CDR3 sequence: CSVGAGGYTEAFF. DNA of the CDR3: TGCAGCGTTGGAGCAGGGGGCTATACTGAAGCTTTCTTT. The complete variable domain, with remaining parts taken from reference TRBV29-1 and TRBJ1-1, reads SAVISQKPSRDICQRGTSLTIQCQVDSQVTMMFWYRQQPGQSLTLIATANQGSEATYESGFVIDKFPISRPNLTFSTLTVSNMSPEDSSIYLCSVGAGGYTEAFFGQGTRLTVV.

The chain uses TRBV11-3 and TRBJ2-3; TRBD1 agrees at 9 bases. Germline CDR1 and CDR2: SGHNT and YENEEA. The CDR3 spans 15 residues. The J segment lost 1 base and the V segment lost 1 base, leaving 0 bases of the junction unmatched. The CDR3 loop is CASSLGTGGTDTQYF. The CDR3 region has the DNA TGTGCCAGCAGCTTAGGGACAGGGGGCACAGATACGCAGTATTTT.

This clone was detected a few times. The chain uses TRBV6-6 and TRBJ1-1, with D maybe TRBD1 (5 bases). With 2 bases removed from V and 1 base from J, the gap between germline ends came to 8 bases. Germline values: CDR1 MNHNY, CDR2 SVGAGI (reference sequence). The CDR3 totals 14 residues. CDR3 sequence: CASSYRGENTEAFF. The DNA for the CDR3 is TGTGCCAGCAGTTACCGGGGGGAGAACACTGAAGCTTTCTTT.

Notes on this clone: The junction does not match germline at one end; this may be a read error. The chain carries TRBV7-9 and TRBJ2-1, with 11 nucleotides matching TRBD2. The CDR3 has 18 amino acids. Per germline, CDR1 SEHNR and CDR2 FQNEAQ (reference sequence). CDR3 loop: CSSSLTRLAGLLYNEQFF. The CDR3, as DNA: TGTTCCAGCAGCTTAACCCGACTAGCGGGGCTACTCTACAATGAGCAGTTCTTC.

This CDR3 is CASSRDSFGVNQETQYF. CDR3 DNA: TGCGCCAGCTCGAGGGACAGCTTCGGGGTGAACCAAGAGACCCAGTACTTC. The chain is built from TRBV4-1 and TRBJ2-5, with 7 bases identical to TRBD1. The CDR3 totals 17 residues. Germline trimming cut 8 bases from V and 0 bases from J; bases unmatched to any gene: 15. CDR1 is MGHRA and CDR2 is YSYEKL in the germline V gene.

The CDR3 bases are TGTGCCAGCAGTCTTACAGGGCTCGGTTATGGCTACACCTTC. Encoded protein: CASSLTGLGYGYTF. The rearrangement uses TRBV25-1 and TRBJ1-2; D possibly corresponds to TRBD1 (6 bases). V lost 5 bases and J 5 bases, leaving 15 bases between the germline ends. The CDR3 has 14 amino acids. Germline loops: CDR1 MGHDK, CDR2 SYGVNS.

This chain connects TRBV6-5 to TRBJ1-2; 9 bases are a match to TRBD1. The germline V gene has CDR1 MNHEY and CDR2 SVGAGI. Trimming removed 6 bases from V and 11 bases from J; junction bases left unmatched: 13. The CDR3 contains 14 residues. CDR3: CASRPPGTGTAYTF. The CDR3 DNA reads as TGTGCCAGCAGACCTCCCGGGACAGGGACTGCGTACACCTTC.

The chain links TRBV5-1 to TRBJ2-2; 7 bases agree with TRBD2. The CDR3 length is 14 residues. CDR1 is SGHRS and CDR2 is YFSETQ in the germline V gene. Losses at the gene ends were 4 bases for V and 7 bases for J; bases not matched to a gene: 7. The CDR3 here is CASSPRGRDGELFF. The CDR3 DNA sequence: TGCGCCAGCAGCCCCCGAGGGAGGGACGGGGAGCTGTTTTTT.

V usage is TRBV4-2 and J usage is TRBJ1-1; a possible D gene is TRBD1 (5 bases). The germline V gene encodes CDR1 LGHNA and CDR2 YNFKEQ. This CDR3 is built from 14 residues. V lost 0 bases and J 10 bases, leaving 15 bases between the germline ends. The DNA for the CDR3 is TGTGCCAGCAGCCAAGATTACGCAGGGCTGGGAGCTTTCTTT. Protein: CASSQDYAGLGAFF.

V usage is TRBV6-6 and J usage is TRBJ2-2; possible D gene TRBD2, 6 bases. This CDR3 spans 16 amino acids. V was shortened by 6 bases and J by 3 bases, with 17 bases between the two germline ends. The germline CDR1 and CDR2 sequences are MNHNY and SVGAGI (reference sequence). The CDR3 loop is CASSLLRGGDTGELFF. As DNA, the CDR3 is TGTGCCAGCAGCCTCCTAAGGGGCGGGGACACCGGGGAGCTGTTTTTT.

This clone was seen a single time. The chain combines TRBV19 with TRBJ2-5, with 8 bases matching TRBD1. Germline CDR1 is LNHDA and CDR2 is SQIVND (reference sequence). V gave up 1 base and J gave up 2 bases; unmatched junction bases: 3. This CDR3 has 15 residues. The CDR3 spells CASSIGQGAQETQYF. For the CDR3, the DNA is TGTGCCAGTAGTATAGGGCAGGGGGCACAAGAGACCCAGTACTTC.

The V call is TRBV5-8, the J call TRBJ1-1; a possible D gene is TRBD1 (6 bases). V was cut by 4 bases and J by 10 bases, with 11 bases left in between. CDR3 size: 11 residues. The germline CDR1 and CDR2 sequences are SGHTS and YDEGEE. CDR3 in DNA: TGTGCCAGCAGCCAGGGGATCGGAGCTTTCTTT. Its protein is CASSQGIGAFF.

This chain uses TRBV19 with TRBJ2-7; no firm D call. With 1 base removed from V and 1 base from J, the gap between germline ends came to 11 bases. CDR3 length: 15 residues. Germline V gene data show CDR1 as LNHDA and CDR2 as SQIVND (reference sequence). The CDR3 loop is CASSIVGGSSYEQYF. The CDR3, as DNA: TGTGCCAGTAGTATAGTCGGCGGCAGTTCCTACGAGCAGTACTTC.